This record covers a single T cell receptor beta chain. The data were obtained in a study of control samples from healthy donors and cancer patients. The assay was immunoSEQ multiplex PCR, and TCRdb's table has in-frame clones only and misses some. The sample lists over 100,000 clones, about nine tenths seen once, with roughly 4% in the top ten. CDR1 and CDR2 from the germline V gene are SGHAT and FQNNGV. J gave up 1 base and V 1 base, and 3 bases lay outside the gene matches. CDR3 size: 16 residues. This TCR was recovered from a human donor in good health. The donor label of this sample is uncertain. Sequenced: blood. The chain uses TRBV11-2 and TRBJ2-2, with 7 bases fitting TRBD1. CDR3 in amino acids: CASSLGDSRNTGELFF. The CDR3 nucleotides read TGTGCCAGCAGCTTAGGGGACAGCCGGAACACCGGGGAGCTGTTTTTT.